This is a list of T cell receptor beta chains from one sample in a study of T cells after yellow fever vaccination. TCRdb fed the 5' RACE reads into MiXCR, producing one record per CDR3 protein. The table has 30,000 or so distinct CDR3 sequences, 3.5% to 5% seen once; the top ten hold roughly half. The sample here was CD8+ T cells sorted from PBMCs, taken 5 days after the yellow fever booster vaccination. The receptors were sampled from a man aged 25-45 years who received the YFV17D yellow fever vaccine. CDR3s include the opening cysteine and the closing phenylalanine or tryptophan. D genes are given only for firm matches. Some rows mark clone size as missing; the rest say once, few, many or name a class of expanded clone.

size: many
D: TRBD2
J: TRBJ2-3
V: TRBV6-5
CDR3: CASSYGAGVDTQYF
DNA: TGTGCCAGCAGTTACGGGGCGGGAGTTGATACGCAGTATTTT

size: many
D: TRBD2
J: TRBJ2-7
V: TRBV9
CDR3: CASSLGLADSEQYF
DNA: TGTGCCAGCAGTTTGGGACTAGCGGATTCCGAGCAGTACTTC

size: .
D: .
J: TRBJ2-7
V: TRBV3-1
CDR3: CACCQVGWMGYEQYF
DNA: TGTGCCTGCTGCCAAGTTGGGTGGATGGGCTACGAGCAGTACTTC

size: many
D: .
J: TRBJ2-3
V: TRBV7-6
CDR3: CASSLGSQATDTQYF
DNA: TGTGCCAGCAGCTTAGGATCCCAGGCCACAGATACGCAGTATTTT

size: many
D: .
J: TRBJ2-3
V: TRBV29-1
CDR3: CSVEDGSTQYF
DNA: TGCAGCGTTGAAGATGGGAGTACGCAGTATTTT

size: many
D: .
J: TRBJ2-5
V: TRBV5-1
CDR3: CASSPEEEPYDKYQETQYF
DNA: TGCGCCAGCAGCCCGGAGGAGGAACCCTATGATAAATACCAAGAGACCCAGTACTTC

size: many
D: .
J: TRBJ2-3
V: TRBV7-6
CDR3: CASSPQEGEAFEDTQYF
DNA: TGTGCCAGCAGCCCTCAGGAGGGGGAGGCCTTTGAAGATACGCAGTATTTT

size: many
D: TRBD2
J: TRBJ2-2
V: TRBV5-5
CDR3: CASSRSPSGRATGELFF
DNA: TGTGCCAGCAGCAGGTCCCCCAGCGGGAGGGCCACCGGGGAGCTGTTTTTT

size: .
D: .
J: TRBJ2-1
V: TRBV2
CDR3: CASSETPFEQFF
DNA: TGTGCCAGCAGTGAAACCCCATTTGAGCAGTTCTTC

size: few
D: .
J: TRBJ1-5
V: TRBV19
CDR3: CASSIDLTEVNQPQHF
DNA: TGTGCCAGTAGTATAGATCTGACAGAGGTCAATCAGCCCCAGCATTTT